This record concerns one T cell receptor (beta chain) sequence. The conserved final phenylalanine or tryptophan is absent from the CDR3, which likely points to a read error. The sample belongs to a study of blood T cell repertoires in COVID-19. At the level of the study: The origin of the acute and convalescent COVID-19 samples was the United States, Italy and Spain.

Germline CDR1 is SGDLS and CDR2 is YYNGEE. The CDR3 length is 15 residues. Trimming stripped 4 bases from V and 0 bases from J, with 14 bases between. TCRdb's table, derived via immunoSEQ multiplex PCR, lists solely in-frame clones and lacks some. Found here are 350,000 to 450,000 clones, more than 70% of them singletons; the top ten hold approximately 1.2%. Sequencing was carried out using peripheral blood. The V and J genes are TRBV9 and TRBJ2-7; perhaps TRBD1 as D (5 bases). This clonotype was obtained from a man aged 40-49 years with acute or convalescent COVID-19. This CDR3 reads CASSNRSRDSYEQYL. In DNA, the CDR3 is TGTGCCAGCAGCAATCGCTCCAGGGACTCCTACGAGCAGTACCTC.